The 6 T cell receptor beta chains given below trace back to one sample, sequenced in a study of PD-1 blockade in classical Hodgkin lymphoma. Time point here: cycle 4 day 1 (C4D1), after more than five weeks of nivolumab. Exposure to brentuximab vedotin varied, and each patient had relapsed following autologous stem cell transplantation. The data were produced by immunoSEQ multiplex PCR, yet TCRdb's version contains in-frame clones alone and is incomplete. Of roughly 17,000 clones listed, about four fifths are singletons. The starting material was peripheral blood mononuclear cells (PBMCs), obtained before the fourth cycle of nivolumab. These receptors all come from a human donor with classical Hodgkin lymphoma.

The chain has TRBV2 and TRBJ1-1, with 11 bases aligning to TRBD1. J gave up 11 bases and V 7 bases, and 12 bases lay outside the gene matches. Germline V gene data show CDR1 as SNHLY and CDR2 as FYNNEI. This CDR3 region has 14 residues. The CDR3 DNA reads TGTGCCAGCAAAAGCGGGACAGGGGGGGTGGCGGCTTTCTTT. This sequence encodes CASKSGTGGVAAFF.

This clone has only one observation. CDR3 sequence: CASSLRGGGEQFF. The CDR3 bases are TGCGCCAGCAGCTTGCGGGGGGGCGGTGAGCAGTTCTTC. The chain is built from TRBV5-1 and TRBJ2-1, with 8 bases lining up with TRBD2. The CDR3 has 13 residues. Trimming at V came to 1 base and at J to 9 bases, leaving 3 bases not matched to a gene. Per the germline V gene, CDR1 is SGHRS and CDR2 is YFSETQ.

This chain links TRBV5-1 with TRBJ2-1; TRBD2 agrees at 12 bases. V was clipped by 4 bases and J by 7 bases; unmatched bases: 6. The germline CDR1 and CDR2 sequences are SGHRS and YFSETQ. This CDR3 contains 15 residues. CDR3 DNA sequence: TGCGCCAGCAGCCAACTAGCGGGGGGAGTTAATGAGCAGTTCTTC. Its protein is CASSQLAGGVNEQFF.

For the CDR3, the DNA is TGTGCCAGCAGCCAAGATTCTGGGACAGGGGCTTGGGAGCAGTACTTC. It encodes CASSQDSGTGAWEQYF. The V and J genes are TRBV4-2 and TRBJ2-7, with 10 bases matching TRBD1. The V segment lost 0 bases and the J segment 7 bases; nucleotides outside the gene matches: 9. The CDR3 has 16 amino acids. Germline V gene lookup returns CDR1 LGHNA and CDR2 YNFKEQ.

The chain carries TRBV21-1 and TRBJ1-2; the D call in the table, TRBD1, was not verified against the DNA. TRBV21-1 is labeled a pseudogene. This CDR3 region has 14 residues. The CDR3 nucleotides read TGTGCCAGCCGTGGGACACCAATGAACTATGGCTACACCTTC. Its protein is CASRGTPMNYGYTF.

This CDR3 is CSVGQSFRIDTQYF. As DNA, the CDR3 is TGCAGCGTGGGACAGTCCTTTCGAATAGATACGCAGTATTTT. This chain joins TRBV29-1 and TRBJ2-3; 7 bases line up with TRBD1. Germline V gene lookup returns CDR1 SQVTM and CDR2 ANQGSEA. The CDR3 has 14 residues. J was trimmed by 5 bases and V by 6 bases; bases with no gene match: 11.